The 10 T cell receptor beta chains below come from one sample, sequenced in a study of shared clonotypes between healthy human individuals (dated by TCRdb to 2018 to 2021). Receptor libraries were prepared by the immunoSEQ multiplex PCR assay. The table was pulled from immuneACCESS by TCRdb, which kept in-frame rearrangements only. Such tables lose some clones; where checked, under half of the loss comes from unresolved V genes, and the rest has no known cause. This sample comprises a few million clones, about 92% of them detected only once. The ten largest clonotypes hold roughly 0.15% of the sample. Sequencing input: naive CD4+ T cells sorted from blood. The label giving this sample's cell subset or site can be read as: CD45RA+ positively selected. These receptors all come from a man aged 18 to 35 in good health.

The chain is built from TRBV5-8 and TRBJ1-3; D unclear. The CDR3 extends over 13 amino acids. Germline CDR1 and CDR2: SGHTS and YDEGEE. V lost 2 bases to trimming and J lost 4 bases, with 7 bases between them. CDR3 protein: CASSFGLGNTIYF. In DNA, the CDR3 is TGTGCCAGCAGCTTTGGTTTGGGAAACACCATATATTTT.

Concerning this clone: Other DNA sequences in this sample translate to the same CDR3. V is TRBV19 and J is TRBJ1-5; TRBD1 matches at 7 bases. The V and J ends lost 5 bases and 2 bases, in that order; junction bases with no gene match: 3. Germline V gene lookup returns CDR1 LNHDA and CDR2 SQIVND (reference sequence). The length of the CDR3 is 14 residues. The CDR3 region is CASSSTGGNQPQHF. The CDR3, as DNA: TGTGCCAGTAGTTCTACAGGGGGCAATCAGCCCCAGCATTTT.

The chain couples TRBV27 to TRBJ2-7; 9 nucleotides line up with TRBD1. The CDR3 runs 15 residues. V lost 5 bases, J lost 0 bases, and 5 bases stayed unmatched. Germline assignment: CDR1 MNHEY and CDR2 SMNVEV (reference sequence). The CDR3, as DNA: TGTGCCAGCAGTCAAGGACAGGGGAGCTCCTACGAGCAGTACTTC. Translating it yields CASSQGQGSSYEQYF.

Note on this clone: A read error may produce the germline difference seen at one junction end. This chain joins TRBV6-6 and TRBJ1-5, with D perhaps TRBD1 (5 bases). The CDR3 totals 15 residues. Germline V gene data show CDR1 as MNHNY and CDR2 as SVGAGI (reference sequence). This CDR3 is CASNYGGDSNQPQHF. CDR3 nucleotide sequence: TGTGCCAGCAATTACGGGGGAGATAGCAATCAGCCCCAGCATTTT.

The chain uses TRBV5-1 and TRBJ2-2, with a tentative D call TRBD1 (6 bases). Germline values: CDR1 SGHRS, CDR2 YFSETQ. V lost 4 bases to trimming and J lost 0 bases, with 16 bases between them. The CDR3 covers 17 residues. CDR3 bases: TGCGCCAGCAGCCCGTTCTTGGACAGTACGAACACCGGGGAGCTGTTTTTT. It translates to CASSPFLDSTNTGELFF. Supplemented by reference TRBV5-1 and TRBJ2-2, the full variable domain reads KAGVTQTPRYLIKTRGQQVTLSCSPISGHRSVSWYQQTPGQGLQFLFEYFSETQRNKGNFPGRFSGRQFSNSRSEMNVSTLELGDSALYLCASSPFLDSTNTGELFFGEGSRLTVL.

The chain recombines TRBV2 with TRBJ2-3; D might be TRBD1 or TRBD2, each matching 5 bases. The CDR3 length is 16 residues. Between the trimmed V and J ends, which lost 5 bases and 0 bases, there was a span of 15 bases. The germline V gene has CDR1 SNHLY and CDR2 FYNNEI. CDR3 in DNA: TGTGCCAGCAGTCCCAAAGGTGGGGGAAGCACAGATACGCAGTATTTT. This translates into CASSPKGGGSTDTQYF.

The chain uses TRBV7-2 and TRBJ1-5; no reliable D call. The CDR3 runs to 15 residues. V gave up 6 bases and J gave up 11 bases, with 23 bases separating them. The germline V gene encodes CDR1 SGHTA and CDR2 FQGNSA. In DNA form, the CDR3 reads TGTGCCAGCAGTTCGGCTTCCCCGGGCGGGAGGGCCCAGCATTTT. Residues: CASSSASPGGRAQHF.

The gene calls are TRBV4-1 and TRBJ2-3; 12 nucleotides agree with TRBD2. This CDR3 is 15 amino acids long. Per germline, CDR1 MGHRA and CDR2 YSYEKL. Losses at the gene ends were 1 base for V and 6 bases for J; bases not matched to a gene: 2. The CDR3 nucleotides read TGCGCCAGCAGCCAAGGACTAGCGGGAGCGGATACGCAGTATTTT. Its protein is CASSQGLAGADTQYF.

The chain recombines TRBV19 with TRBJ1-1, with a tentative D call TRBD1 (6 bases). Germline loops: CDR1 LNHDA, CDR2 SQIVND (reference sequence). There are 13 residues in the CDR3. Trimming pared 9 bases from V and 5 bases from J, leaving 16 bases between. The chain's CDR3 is CASTPRGRTEAFF. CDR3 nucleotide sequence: TGTGCCAGCACCCCCAGGGGCCGAACTGAAGCTTTCTTT.

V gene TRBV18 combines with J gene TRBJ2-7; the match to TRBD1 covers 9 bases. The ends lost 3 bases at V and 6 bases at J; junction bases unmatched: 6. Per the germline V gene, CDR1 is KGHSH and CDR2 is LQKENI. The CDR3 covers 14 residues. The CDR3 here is CASSPAGQGGEQYF. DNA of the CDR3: TGTGCCAGCTCACCGGCGGGACAGGGTGGCGAGCAGTACTTC.